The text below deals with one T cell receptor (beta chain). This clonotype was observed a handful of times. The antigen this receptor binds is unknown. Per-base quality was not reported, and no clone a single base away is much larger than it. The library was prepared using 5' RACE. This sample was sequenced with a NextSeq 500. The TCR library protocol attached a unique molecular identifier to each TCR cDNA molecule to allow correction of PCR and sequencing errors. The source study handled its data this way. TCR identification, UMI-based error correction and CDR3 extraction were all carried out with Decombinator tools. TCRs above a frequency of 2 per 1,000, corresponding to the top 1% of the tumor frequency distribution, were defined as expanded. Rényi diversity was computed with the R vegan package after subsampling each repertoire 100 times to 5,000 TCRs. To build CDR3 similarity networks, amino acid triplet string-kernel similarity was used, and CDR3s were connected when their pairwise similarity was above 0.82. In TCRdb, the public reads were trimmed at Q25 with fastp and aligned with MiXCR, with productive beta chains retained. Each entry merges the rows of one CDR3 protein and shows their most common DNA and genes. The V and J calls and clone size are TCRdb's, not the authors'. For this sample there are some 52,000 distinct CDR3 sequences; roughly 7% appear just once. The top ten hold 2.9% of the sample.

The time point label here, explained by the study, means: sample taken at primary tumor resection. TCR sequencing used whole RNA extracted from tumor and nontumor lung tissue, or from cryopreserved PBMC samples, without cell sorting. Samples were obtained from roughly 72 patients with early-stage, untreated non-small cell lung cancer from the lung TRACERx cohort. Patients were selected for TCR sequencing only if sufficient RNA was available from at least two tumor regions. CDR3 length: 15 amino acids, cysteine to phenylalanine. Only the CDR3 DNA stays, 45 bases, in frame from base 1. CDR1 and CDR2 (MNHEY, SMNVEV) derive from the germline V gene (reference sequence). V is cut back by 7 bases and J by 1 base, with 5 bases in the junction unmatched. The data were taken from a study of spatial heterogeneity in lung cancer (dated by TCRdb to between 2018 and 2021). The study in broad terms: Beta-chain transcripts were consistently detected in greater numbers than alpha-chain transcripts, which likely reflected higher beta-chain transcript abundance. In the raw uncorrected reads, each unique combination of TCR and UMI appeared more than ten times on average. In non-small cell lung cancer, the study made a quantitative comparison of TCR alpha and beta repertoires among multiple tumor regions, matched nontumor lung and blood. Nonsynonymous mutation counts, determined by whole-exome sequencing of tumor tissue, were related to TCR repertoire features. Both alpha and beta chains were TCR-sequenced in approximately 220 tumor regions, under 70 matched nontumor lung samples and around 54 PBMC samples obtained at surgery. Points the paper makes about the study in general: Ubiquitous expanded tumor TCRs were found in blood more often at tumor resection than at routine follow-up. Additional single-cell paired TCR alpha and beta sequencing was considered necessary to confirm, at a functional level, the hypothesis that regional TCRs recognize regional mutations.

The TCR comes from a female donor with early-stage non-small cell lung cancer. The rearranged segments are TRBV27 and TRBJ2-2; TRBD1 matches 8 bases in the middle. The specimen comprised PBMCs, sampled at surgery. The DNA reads TGTGCCAGCAAGGACAGGGCCTTGAACACCGGGGAGCTGTTTTTT. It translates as CASKDRALNTGELFF.